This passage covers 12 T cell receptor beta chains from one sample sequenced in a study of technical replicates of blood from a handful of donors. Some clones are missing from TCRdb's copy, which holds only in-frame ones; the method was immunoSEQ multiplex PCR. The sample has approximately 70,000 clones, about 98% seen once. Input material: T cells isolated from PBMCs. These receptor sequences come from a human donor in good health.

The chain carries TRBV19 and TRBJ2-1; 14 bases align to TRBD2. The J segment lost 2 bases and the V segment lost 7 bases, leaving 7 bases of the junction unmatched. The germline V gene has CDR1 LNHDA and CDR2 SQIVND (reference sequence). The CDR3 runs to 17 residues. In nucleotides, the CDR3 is TGTGCCAGTACCCCGTCGACTAGCGGGAGGGCCTACAATGAGCAGTTCTTC. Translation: CASTPSTSGRAYNEQFF.

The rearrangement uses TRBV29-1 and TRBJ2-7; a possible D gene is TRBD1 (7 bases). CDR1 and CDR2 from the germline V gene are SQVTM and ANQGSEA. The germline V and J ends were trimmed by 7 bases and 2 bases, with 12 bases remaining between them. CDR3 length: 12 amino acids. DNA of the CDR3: TGCAGCGCCCAGGGGGAGGCCTACGAGCAGTACTTC. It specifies CSAQGEAYEQYF.

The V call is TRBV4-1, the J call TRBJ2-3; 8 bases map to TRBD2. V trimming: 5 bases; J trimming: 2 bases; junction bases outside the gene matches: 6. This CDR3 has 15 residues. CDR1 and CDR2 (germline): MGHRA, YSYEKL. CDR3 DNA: TGCGCCAGCAGCGCCTTCGGGGGGGTCACAGATACGCAGTATTTT. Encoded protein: CASSAFGGVTDTQYF.

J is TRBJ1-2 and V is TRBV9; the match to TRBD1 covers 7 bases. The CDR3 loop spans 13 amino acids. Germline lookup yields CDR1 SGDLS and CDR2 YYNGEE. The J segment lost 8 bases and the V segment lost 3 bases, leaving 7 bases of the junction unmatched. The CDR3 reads CASSANRGRGYTF. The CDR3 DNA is TGTGCCAGCAGCGCAAACAGGGGTCGAGGCTACACCTTC.

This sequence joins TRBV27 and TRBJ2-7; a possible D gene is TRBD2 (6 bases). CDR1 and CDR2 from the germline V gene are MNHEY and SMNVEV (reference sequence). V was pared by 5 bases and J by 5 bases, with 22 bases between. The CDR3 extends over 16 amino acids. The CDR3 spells CASSQPGGGRRHEQYF. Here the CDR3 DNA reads TGTGCCAGCAGTCAACCCGGGGGTGGCAGGAGGCACGAGCAGTACTTC.

For the CDR3, the DNA is TGTGCCAGCACCGAGACAGGGGATGGAAACACCATATATTTT. Its translation is CASTETGDGNTIYF. The chain couples TRBV6-5 to TRBJ1-3, with 8 nucleotides matching TRBD1. Germline V lookup: CDR1 MNHEY, CDR2 SVGAGI. This CDR3 comprises 14 residues. V shed 7 bases, J shed 3 bases, and the junction held 5 bases outside the gene matches.

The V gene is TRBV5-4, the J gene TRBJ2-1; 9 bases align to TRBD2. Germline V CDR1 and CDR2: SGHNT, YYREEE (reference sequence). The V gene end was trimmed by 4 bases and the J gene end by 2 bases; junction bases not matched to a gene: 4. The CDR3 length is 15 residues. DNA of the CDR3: TGTGCCAGCAGCCAGAGCGGGGGGCCCTACAATGAGCAGTTCTTC. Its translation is CASSQSGGPYNEQFF.

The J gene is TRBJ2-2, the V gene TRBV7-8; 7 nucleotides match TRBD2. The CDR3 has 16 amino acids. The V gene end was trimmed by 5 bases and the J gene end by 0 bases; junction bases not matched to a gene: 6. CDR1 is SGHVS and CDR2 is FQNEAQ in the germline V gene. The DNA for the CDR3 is TGTGCCAGCAGCCTCACTAGCGCCACGAACACCGGGGAGCTGTTTTTT. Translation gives CASSLTSATNTGELFF.

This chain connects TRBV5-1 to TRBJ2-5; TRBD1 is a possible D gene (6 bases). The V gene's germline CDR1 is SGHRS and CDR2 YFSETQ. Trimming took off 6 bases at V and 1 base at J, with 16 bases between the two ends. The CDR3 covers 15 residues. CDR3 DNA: TGCGCCAGCACCTCGGGGCAGGGGAGCCAAGAGACCCAGTACTTC. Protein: CASTSGQGSQETQYF.

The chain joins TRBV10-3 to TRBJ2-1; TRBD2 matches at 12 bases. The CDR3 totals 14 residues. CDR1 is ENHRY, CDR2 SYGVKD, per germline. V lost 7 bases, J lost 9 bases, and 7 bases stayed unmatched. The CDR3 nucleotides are TGTGCCATCAAGAGCCTAGCGGGAGGGAGTGAGCAGTTCTTC. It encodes CAIKSLAGGSEQFF.

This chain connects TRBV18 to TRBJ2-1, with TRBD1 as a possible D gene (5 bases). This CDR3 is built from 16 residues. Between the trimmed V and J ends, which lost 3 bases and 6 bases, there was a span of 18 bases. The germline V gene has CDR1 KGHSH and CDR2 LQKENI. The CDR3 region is CASSPPQGGPTNEQFF. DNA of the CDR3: TGTGCCAGCTCACCGCCTCAGGGTGGGCCTACCAATGAGCAGTTCTTC. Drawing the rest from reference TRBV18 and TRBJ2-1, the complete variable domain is NAGVMQNPRHLVRRRGQEARLRCSPMKGHSHVYWYRQLPEEGLKFMVYLQKENIIDESGMPKERFSAEFPKEGPSILRIQQVVRGDSAAYFCASSPPQGGPTNEQFFGPGTRLTVL.

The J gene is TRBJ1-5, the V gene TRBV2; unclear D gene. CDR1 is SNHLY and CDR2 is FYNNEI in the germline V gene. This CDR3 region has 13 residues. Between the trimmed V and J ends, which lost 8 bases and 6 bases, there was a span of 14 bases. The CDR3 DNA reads TGTGCCAGCCTACAACTACTGGGTCAGCCCCAGCATTTT. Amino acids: CASLQLLGQPQHF.